This TCR beta chain comes out of a study of Ad26.COV2.S vaccination and SARS-CoV-2 variants. This table comes from immunoSEQ multiplex PCR, and its TCRdb copy is limited to in-frame clones, with some not included. The table has about 680,000 clones, 70% to 90% seen once. The V gene lost 5 bases and the J gene lost 3 bases, with 19 bases spanning the gap. Germline values: CDR1 SGHTA, CDR2 FQGNSA. This CDR3 has 16 residues. Treatment denoted: 15 to 20 received Ad26.COV2.S at low or high dose, single or two shots; several received placebo; per-sample allocation not given. Material that was analyzed had been drawn on day 63 after the first vaccine or placebo injection.

This TCR was recovered from a person aged 18 to 65 who received the Ad26.COV2.S COVID-19 vaccine or a placebo. This chain connects TRBV7-2 to TRBJ1-1; a possible D gene is TRBD1 (6 bases). Source: peripheral blood, taken in a trial of Ad26.COV2.S vaccine versus placebo. The CDR3 DNA sequence: TGTGCCAGCAGCATTGGACAGCGAATTCGGGACACTGAAGCTTTCTTT. Encoded protein: CASSIGQRIRDTEAFF. Full variable domain (missing parts from reference TRBV7-2 and TRBJ1-1): GAGVSQSPSNKVTEKGKDVELRCDPISGHTALYWYRQSLGQGLEFLIYFQGNSAPDKSGLPSDRFSAERTGGSVSTLTIQRTQQEDSAVYLCASSIGQRIRDTEAFFGQGTRLTVV.